The 9 T cell receptor beta chains in this list originate from one sample, sequenced in a study of shared clonotypes between healthy human individuals. TCRdb keeps only in-frame clones here, not all; method: immunoSEQ multiplex PCR. The sample contains some 2,000,000 clones, roughly 94% of which appear only once. In the naive CD8 group, cells lacked CD45RO and were positively selected for CCR7, so terminally differentiated effector memory CD45RA+ cells were left out. The sequenced sample consisted of naive CD8+ T cells sorted from blood. The origin of the receptors is a man aged 18 to 30 in good health.

This chain joins TRBV5-6 and TRBJ2-7, with D perhaps TRBD1 (5 bases). The CDR3 covers 13 residues. CDR1 and CDR2 from the germline V gene are SGHDT and YYEEEE. Trimming removed 4 bases at V and 0 bases at J, with 8 bases between. The CDR3: CASSIDSSYEQYF. Here the CDR3 DNA reads TGTGCCAGCAGCATTGACAGCTCCTACGAGCAGTACTTC.

The V gene is TRBV27, the J gene TRBJ2-7; no reliable D call. The CDR3 sequence is 13 residues long. Germline V gene lookup returns CDR1 MNHEY and CDR2 SMNVEV (reference sequence). The V end lost 5 bases, the J end lost 4 bases, and 12 bases lay between the germline ends. The CDR3 protein is CASSPRSLYEQYF. In nucleotides, the CDR3 is TGTGCCAGCAGTCCACGATCCCTTTACGAGCAGTACTTC.

This clone was seen only once. The rearrangement uses TRBV2 and TRBJ1-5, with D unresolved. This CDR3 has 12 residues. With 7 bases removed from V and 6 bases from J, the gap between germline ends came to 10 bases. Germline assignment: CDR1 SNHLY and CDR2 FYNNEI. CDR3 loop: CASNVGVQPQHF. CDR3 DNA: TGTGCCAGCAATGTCGGGGTTCAGCCCCAGCATTTT.

The chain employs TRBV11-2 and TRBJ2-7; perhaps TRBD2 as D (7 bases). This CDR3 has 14 amino acids. From germline, CDR1 is SGHAT and CDR2 FQNNGV. Deletions cut 3 bases from V and 3 bases from J, with 12 bases between. The CDR3 sequence is CASSFGGGNYEQYF. In DNA form, the CDR3 reads TGTGCCAGCAGCTTCGGCGGGGGCAACTACGAGCAGTACTTC.

The chain carries TRBV27 and TRBJ2-7, with D possibly matching TRBD1 (6 bases). Trimming shortened V by 0 bases and J by 0 bases, and 12 bases separated the two germline ends. The germline CDR1 and CDR2 sequences are MNHEY and SMNVEV (reference sequence). The CDR3 is made up of 16 amino acids. DNA of the CDR3: TGTGCCAGCAGTTTATCGGGGACAACTCTCTCCTACGAGCAGTACTTC. Translating it yields CASSLSGTTLSYEQYF.

The CDR3 DNA is TGTGCCAGCAGCTTAGGGAGTAGCTATGGCTACACCTTC. Protein sequence: CASSLGSSYGYTF. This sequence joins TRBV5-5 and TRBJ1-2; unclear D gene. Trimming cost V 2 bases and J 4 bases, with 9 bases left between them. The germline V gene encodes CDR1 SGHKS and CDR2 YYEKEE (reference sequence). The CDR3 runs to 13 residues.

The genes are TRBV4-1 and TRBJ2-2; 7 bases are a match to TRBD1. Germline CDR1 reads MGHRA; CDR2 reads YSYEKL. The trim removed 7 bases at V and 5 bases at J, leaving 7 bases unmatched. The CDR3 totals 14 residues. The CDR3 region is CASKSGQITGELFF. DNA for the CDR3: TGCGCCAGCAAGTCGGGACAGATAACCGGGGAGCTGTTTTTT.

This chain connects TRBV30 to TRBJ2-5; perhaps TRBD1 as D (5 bases). Trimming took 4 bases from V and 5 from J, leaving 5 bases between them. The CDR3 totals 10 residues. Germline V CDR1 and CDR2: GTSNPN, SVGIG (reference sequence). The CDR3 bases are TGTGCCTGGACAGGGGAGACCCAGTACTTC. Translation: CAWTGETQYF.

The V gene is TRBV29-1, the J gene TRBJ2-1, with D possibly matching TRBD1 (6 bases). Germline CDR1 reads SQVTM; CDR2 reads ANQGSEA. There are 17 residues in the CDR3. V was shortened by 1 base and J by 0 bases, with 16 bases between the two germline ends. DNA of the CDR3: TGCAGCGTTGAAGTACCCTCAAACAGGGTCTCCTACAATGAGCAGTTCTTC. This gives the protein CSVEVPSNRVSYNEQFF.